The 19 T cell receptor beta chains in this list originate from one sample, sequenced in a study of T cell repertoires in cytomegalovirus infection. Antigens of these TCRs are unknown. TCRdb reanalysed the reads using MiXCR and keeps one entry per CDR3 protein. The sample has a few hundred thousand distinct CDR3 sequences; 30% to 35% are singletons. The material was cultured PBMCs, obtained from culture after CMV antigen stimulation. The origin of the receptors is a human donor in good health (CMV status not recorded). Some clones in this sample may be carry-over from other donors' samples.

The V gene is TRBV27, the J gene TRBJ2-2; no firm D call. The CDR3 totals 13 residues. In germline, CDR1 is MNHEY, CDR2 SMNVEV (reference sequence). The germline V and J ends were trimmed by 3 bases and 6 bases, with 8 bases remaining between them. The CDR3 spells CASSLAYAGELFF. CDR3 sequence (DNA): TGTGCCAGCAGTTTGGCCTACGCCGGGGAGCTGTTTTTT.

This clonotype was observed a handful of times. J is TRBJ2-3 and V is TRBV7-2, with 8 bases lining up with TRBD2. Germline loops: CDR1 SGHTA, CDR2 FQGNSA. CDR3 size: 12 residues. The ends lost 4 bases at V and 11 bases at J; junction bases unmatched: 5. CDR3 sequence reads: CASSSTSGLQYF. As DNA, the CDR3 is TGTGCCAGCAGCTCTACTAGCGGCTTGCAGTATTTT.

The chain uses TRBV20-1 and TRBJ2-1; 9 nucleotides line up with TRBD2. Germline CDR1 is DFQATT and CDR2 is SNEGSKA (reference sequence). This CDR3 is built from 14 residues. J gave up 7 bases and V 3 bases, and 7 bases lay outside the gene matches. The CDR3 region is CSARSIAGANEQFF. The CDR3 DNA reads TGCAGTGCTAGGAGTATAGCGGGAGCAAATGAGCAGTTCTTC.

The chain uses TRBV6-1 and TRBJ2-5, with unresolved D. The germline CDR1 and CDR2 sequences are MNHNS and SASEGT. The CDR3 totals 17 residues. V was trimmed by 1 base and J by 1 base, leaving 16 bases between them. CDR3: CASSEVRLSGFQETQYF. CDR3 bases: TGTGCCAGCAGTGAAGTTCGACTCAGTGGGTTCCAAGAGACCCAGTACTTC.

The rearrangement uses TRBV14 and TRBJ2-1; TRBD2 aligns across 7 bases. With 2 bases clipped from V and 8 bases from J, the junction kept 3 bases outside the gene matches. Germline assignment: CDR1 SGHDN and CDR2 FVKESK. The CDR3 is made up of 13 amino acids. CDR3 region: CASSQWGGDEQFF. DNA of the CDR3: TGTGCCAGCAGCCAATGGGGAGGGGATGAGCAGTTCTTC. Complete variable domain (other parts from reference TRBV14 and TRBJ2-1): EAGVTQFPSHSVIEKGQTVTLRCDPISGHDNLYWYRRVMGKEIKFLLHFVKESKQDESGMPNNRFLAERTGGTYSTLKVQPAELEDSGVYFCASSQWGGDEQFFGPGTRLTVL.

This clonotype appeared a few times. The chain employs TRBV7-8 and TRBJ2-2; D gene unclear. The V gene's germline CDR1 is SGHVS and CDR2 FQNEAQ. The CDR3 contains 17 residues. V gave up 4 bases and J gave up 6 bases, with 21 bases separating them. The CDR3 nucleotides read TGTGCCAGCAGCTACTTAGATGGGCATACTCTACCCGGGGAGCTGTTTTTT. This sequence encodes CASSYLDGHTLPGELFF.

The CDR3 DNA follows: TGTGCCAGCAGTTTACTCTGGGACAGGGGTTACGAGCAGTACTTC. It translates to CASSLLWDRGYEQYF. The chain uses TRBV27 and TRBJ2-7; 10 bases agree with TRBD1. This CDR3 has 15 amino acids. Losses at the gene ends were 2 bases for V and 4 bases for J; bases not matched to a gene: 5. Germline lookup yields CDR1 MNHEY and CDR2 SMNVEV (reference sequence).

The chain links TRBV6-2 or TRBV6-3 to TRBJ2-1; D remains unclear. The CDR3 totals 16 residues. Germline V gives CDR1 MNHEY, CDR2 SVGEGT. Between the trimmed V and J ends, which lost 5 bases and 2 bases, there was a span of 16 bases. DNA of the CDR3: TGTGCCAGCAGTGAGTCGGTACAGCTCGCCTACAATGAGCAGTTCTTC. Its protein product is CASSESVQLAYNEQFF.

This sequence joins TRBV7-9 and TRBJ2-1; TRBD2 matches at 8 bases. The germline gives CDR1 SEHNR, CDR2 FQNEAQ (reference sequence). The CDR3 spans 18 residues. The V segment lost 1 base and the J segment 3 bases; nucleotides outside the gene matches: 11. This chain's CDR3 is CASSLGNAGTRGYNEQFF. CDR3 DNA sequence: TGTGCCAGCAGCTTAGGAAATGCTGGGACTAGAGGCTACAATGAGCAGTTCTTC.

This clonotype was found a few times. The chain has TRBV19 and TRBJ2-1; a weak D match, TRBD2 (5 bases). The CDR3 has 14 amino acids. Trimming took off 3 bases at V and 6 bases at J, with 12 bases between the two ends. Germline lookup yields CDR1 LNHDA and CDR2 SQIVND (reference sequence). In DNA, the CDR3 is TGTGCCAGTAGTATGAGCGCTCGGGGCAATGAGCAGTTCTTC. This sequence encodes CASSMSARGNEQFF.

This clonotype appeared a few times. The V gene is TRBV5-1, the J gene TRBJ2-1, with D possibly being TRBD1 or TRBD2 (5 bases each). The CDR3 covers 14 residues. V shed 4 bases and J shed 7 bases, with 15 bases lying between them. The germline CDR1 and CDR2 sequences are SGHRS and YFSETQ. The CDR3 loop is CASSPQGLANEQFF. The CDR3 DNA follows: TGCGCCAGCAGCCCCCAGGGCCTAGCTAATGAGCAGTTCTTC.

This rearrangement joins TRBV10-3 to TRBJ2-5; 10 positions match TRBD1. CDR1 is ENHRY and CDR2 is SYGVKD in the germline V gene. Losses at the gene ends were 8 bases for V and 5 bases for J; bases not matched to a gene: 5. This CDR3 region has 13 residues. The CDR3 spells CAIGGQGKETQYF. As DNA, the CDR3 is TGTGCCATCGGGGGACAGGGGAAGGAGACCCAGTACTTC.

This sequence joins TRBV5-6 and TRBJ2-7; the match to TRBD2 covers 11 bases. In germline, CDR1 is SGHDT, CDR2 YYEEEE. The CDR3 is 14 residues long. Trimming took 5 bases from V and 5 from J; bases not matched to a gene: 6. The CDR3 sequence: CASSRTSGPNEQYF. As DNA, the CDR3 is TGTGCCAGCAGTCGGACTAGCGGGCCCAACGAGCAGTACTTC.

The CDR3, as DNA: TGTGCTAGTGGTTTGGCACAGAACACTGAAGCTTTCTTT. Translation: CASGLAQNTEAFF. The chain carries TRBV12-5 and TRBJ1-1; D uncertain. This CDR3 contains 13 residues. Trimming removed 1 base from V and 1 base from J, with 4 bases in between. The germline V gene has CDR1 LGHNT and CDR2 FRNRAP.

The CDR3 protein is CASSLASVHNEQFF. DNA of the CDR3: TGTGCCAGCAGCTTAGCTAGCGTGCACAATGAGCAGTTCTTC. The J gene is TRBJ2-1, the V gene TRBV7-6, with D tentatively TRBD2 (5 bases). Germline values: CDR1 SGHVS, CDR2 FNYEAQ. This CDR3 is 14 amino acids long. Trimming took off 0 bases at V and 5 bases at J, with 8 bases between the two ends.

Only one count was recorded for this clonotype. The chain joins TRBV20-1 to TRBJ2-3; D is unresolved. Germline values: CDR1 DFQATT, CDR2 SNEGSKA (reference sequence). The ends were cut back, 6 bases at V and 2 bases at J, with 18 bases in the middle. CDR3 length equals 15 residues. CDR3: CSATKVEVNTDTQYF. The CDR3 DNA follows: TGCAGTGCAACCAAAGTAGAGGTGAACACAGATACGCAGTATTTT.

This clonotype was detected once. The CDR3 DNA reads TGTGCCAGCAGCCCGACAGGGGGAAGTCGAGAAAAACTGTTTTTT. Translating it yields CASSPTGGSREKLFF. This chain uses TRBV28 with TRBJ1-4; the match to TRBD1 covers 9 bases. Trimming took 6 bases from V and 8 from J; bases not matched to a gene: 10. The CDR3 is made up of 15 amino acids. Germline assignment: CDR1 MDHEN and CDR2 SYDVKM.

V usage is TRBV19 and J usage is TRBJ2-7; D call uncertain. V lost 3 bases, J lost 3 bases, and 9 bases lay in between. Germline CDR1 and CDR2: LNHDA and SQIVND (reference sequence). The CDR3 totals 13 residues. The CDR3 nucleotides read TGTGCCAGTAGTATCGGGCCCTTCTACGAGCAGTACGTC. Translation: CASSIGPFYEQYV.

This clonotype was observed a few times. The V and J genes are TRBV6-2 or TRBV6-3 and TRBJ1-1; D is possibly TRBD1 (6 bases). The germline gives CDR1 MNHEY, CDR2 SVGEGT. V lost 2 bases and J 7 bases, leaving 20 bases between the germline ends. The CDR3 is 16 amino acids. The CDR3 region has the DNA TGTGCCAGCAGTTACAACCCAGGGGCAGGGTACAATGAAGCTTTCTTT. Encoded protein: CASSYNPGAGYNEAFF.